This T cell receptor (beta chain) was captured in a study of shared clonotypes between healthy human individuals. Study information: CD4 naive and memory got three plates each, CD8 naive two, CD8 memory one.

Genomic DNA of each subset was evenly split across several immunoSEQ plates. Profiling relied on immunoSEQ multiplex PCR, and the TCRdb table lists in-frame clones only, not all of them. The table lists some 2.4 million clones, approximately 93% of them singletons. About this clone: What it binds is unknown.

Study outcomes and limitations: Blood alone was sampled, and tissue repertoires likely differ. Generation of non-shared clonotypes was less probable than generation of clonotypes shared by all four donors.

This CDR3 contains 16 residues. Germline CDR1 and CDR2: SQVTM and ANQGSEA. The V gene end was trimmed by 1 base and the J gene end by 0 bases; junction bases not matched to a gene: 5. Sequencing was carried out using naive CD4+ T cells from PBMCs. Subset noted: CD45RA+ positively selected. This TCR derives from a man between 18 and 35 years old in good health. Some clones in this sample may be carry-over from other donors' samples. V and J are TRBV29-1 and TRBJ1-3; 8 bases line up with TRBD1. DNA of the CDR3: TGCAGCGTTGAAGCCCCCAGGGGGCTCTCTGGAAACACCATATATTTT. It encodes CSVEAPRGLSGNTIYF.